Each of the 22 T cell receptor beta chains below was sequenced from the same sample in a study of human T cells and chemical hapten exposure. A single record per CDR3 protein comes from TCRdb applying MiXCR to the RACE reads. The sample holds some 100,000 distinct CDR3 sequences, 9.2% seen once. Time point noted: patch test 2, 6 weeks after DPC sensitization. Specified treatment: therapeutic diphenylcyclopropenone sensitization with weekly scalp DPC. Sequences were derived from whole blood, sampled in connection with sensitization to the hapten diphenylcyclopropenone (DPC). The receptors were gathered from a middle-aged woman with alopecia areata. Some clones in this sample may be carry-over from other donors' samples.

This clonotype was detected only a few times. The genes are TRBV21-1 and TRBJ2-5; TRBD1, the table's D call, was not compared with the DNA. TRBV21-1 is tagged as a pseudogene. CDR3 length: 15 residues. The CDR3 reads CASSKARTTQETQYF. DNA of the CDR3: TGTGCCAGCAGCAAAGCCAGGACAACTCAAGAGACCCAGTACTTC.

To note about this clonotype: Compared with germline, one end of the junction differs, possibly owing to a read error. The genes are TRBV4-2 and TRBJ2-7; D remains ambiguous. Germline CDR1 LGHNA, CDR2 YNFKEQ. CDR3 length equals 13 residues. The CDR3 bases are TGTGTCAGCAGCCAAGTGACGGAATCCGAGCAGTACTTC. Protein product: CVSSQVTESEQYF.

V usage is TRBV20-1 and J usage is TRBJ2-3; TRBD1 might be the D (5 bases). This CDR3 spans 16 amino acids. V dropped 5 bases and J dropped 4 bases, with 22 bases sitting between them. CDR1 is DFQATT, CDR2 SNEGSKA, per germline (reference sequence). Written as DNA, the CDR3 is TGCAGTGCTGGGGCTAGGTTGCTCCACGCCCCAGATACGCAGTATTTT. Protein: CSAGARLLHAPDTQYF.

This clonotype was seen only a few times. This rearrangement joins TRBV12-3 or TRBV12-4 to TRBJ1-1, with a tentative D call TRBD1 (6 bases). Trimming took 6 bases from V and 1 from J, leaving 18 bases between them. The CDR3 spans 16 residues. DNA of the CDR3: TGTGCCAGCAGCCTCCCCTTAGGACAGCGGAACACTGAAGCTTTCTTT. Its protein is CASSLPLGQRNTEAFF.

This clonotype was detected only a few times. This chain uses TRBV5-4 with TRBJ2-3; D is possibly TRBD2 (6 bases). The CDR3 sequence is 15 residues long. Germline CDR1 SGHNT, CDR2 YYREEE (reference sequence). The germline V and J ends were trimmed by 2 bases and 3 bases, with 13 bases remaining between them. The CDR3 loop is CASSLAGEGTDTQYF. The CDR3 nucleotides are TGTGCCAGCAGCTTAGCGGGTGAGGGGACAGATACGCAGTATTTT.

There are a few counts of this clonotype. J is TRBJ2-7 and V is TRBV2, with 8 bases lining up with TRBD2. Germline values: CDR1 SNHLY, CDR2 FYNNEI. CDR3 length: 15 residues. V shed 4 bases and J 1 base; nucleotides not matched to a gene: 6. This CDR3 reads CASSVSRGVSYEQYF. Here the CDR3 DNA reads TGTGCCAGCAGTGTCTCGCGGGGGGTATCCTACGAGCAGTACTTC.

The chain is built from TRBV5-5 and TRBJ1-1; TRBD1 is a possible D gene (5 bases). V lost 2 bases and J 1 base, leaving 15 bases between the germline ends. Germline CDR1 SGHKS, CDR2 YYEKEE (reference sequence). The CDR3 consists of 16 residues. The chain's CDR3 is CASSFLPDSTNTEAFF. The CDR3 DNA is TGTGCCAGCAGCTTCCTTCCTGACAGCACGAACACTGAAGCTTTCTTT.

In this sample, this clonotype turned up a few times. CDR3 region: CASSKGPEAFF. The DNA of the CDR3 is TGTGCCAGCAGCAAAGGTCCTGAAGCTTTCTTT. The chain carries TRBV21-1 and TRBJ1-1. TRBV21-1 counts as a pseudogene. There are 11 residues in the CDR3.

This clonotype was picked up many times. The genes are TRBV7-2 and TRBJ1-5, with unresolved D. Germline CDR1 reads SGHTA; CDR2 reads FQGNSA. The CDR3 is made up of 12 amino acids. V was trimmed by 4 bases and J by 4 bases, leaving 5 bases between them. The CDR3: CASSSGNQPQHF. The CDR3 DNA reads TGTGCCAGCAGCTCCGGAAATCAGCCCCAGCATTTT.

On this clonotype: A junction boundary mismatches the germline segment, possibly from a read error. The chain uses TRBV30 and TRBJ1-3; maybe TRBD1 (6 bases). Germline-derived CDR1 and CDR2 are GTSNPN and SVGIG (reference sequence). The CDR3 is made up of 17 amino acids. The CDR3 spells CAWSGVSRGYSENTIYF. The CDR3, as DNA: TGTGCCTGGAGTGGGGTCAGCAGGGGTTACTCTGAAAACACCATATATTTT.

This CDR3 is CAISENRGNTEAFF. Written as DNA, the CDR3 is TGTGCCATCAGTGAGAACAGGGGAAACACTGAAGCTTTCTTT. The chain carries TRBV10-3 and TRBJ1-1; 7 bases agree with TRBD1. The V gene's germline CDR1 is ENHRY and CDR2 SYGVKD. The length of the CDR3 is 14 residues. With V trimmed by 2 bases and J by 2 bases, 2 bases remained unmatched.

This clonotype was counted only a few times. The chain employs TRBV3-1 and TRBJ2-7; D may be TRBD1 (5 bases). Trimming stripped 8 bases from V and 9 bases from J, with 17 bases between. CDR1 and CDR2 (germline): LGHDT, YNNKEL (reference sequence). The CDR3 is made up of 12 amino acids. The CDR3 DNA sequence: TGTGCCAGCTCCCCAGGGCCTACGAGGCAGTACTTC. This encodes CASSPGPTRQYF.

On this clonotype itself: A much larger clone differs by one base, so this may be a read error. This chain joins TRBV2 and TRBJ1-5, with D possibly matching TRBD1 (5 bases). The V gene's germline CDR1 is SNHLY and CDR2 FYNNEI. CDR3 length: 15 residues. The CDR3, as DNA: TGTGCCAGCAGTGATCCAGGGCTAAGGGATCAGCCCAAGCATTTT. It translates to CASSDPGLRDQPKHF.

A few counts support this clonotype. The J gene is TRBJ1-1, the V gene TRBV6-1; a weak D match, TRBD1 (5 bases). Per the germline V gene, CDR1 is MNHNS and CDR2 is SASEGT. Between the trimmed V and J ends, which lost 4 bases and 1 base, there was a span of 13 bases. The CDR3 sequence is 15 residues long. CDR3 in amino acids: CASSGGEGRNTEAFF. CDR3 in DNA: TGTGCCAGCAGTGGAGGGGAGGGGAGGAACACTGAAGCTTTCTTT.

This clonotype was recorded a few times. The chain's CDR3 is CASSQEGEGPDTGELFF. CDR3 coding DNA: TGCGCCAGCAGCCAAGAGGGGGAGGGCCCCGACACCGGGGAGCTGTTTTTT. This chain uses TRBV4-3 with TRBJ2-2, with 7 positions matching TRBD2. The germline V gene has CDR1 LGHNA and CDR2 YSLEER. The ends lost 0 bases at V and 3 bases at J; junction bases unmatched: 7. The CDR3 has 17 residues.

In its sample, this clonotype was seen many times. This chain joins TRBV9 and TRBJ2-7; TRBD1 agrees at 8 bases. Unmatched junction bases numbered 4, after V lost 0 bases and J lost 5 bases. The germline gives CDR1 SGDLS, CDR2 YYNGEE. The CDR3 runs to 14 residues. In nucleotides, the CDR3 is TGTGCCAGCAGCGTAGGGACAGGGCAGGACGAGCAGTACTTC. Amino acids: CASSVGTGQDEQYF.

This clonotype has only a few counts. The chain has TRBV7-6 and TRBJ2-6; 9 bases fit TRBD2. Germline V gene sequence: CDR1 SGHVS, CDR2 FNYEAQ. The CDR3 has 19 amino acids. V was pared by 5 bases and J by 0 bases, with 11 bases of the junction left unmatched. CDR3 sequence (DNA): TGTGCCAGCAGCCTCAGACTAGCGGCGGGGGGCTCTGGGGCCAACGTCCTGACTTTC. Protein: CASSLRLAAGGSGANVLTF.

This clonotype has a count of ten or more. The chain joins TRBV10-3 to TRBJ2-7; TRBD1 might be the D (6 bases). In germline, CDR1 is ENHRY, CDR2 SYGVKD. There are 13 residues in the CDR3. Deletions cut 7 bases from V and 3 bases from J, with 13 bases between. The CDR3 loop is CAIKAGVGYEQYF. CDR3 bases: TGTGCCATCAAGGCAGGGGTAGGCTACGAGCAGTACTTC.

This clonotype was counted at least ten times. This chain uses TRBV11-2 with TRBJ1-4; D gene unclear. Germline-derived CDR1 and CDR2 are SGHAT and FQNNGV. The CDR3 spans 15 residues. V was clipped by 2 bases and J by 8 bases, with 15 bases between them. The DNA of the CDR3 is TGTGCCAGCAGCTTAACCGGTTCCCCCCTGGAAAAACTGTTTTTT. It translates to CASSLTGSPLEKLFF.

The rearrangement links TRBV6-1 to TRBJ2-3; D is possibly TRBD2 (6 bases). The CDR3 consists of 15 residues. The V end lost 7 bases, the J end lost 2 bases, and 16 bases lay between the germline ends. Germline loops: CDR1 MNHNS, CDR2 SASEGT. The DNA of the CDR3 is TGTGCCAGCACCTTCCCCGGGAGCCCCACAGATACGCAGTATTTT. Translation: CASTFPGSPTDTQYF.

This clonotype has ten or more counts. CDR3 nucleotide sequence: TGTGCCAGCAGTCCTACAGGGCGCTATGGCTACACCTTC. This encodes CASSPTGRYGYTF. The gene calls are TRBV6-5 and TRBJ1-2, with a possible D match to TRBD1 (6 bases). The V gene lost 5 bases and the J gene lost 4 bases, with 11 bases spanning the gap. CDR1 is MNHEY, CDR2 SVGAGI, per germline. This CDR3 spans 13 amino acids.

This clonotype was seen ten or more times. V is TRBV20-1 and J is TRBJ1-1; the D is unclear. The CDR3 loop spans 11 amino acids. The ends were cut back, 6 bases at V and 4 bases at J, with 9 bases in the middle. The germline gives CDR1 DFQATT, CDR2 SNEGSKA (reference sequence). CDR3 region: CSAPEGTEAFF. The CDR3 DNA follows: TGCAGTGCACCCGAGGGCACTGAAGCTTTCTTT.